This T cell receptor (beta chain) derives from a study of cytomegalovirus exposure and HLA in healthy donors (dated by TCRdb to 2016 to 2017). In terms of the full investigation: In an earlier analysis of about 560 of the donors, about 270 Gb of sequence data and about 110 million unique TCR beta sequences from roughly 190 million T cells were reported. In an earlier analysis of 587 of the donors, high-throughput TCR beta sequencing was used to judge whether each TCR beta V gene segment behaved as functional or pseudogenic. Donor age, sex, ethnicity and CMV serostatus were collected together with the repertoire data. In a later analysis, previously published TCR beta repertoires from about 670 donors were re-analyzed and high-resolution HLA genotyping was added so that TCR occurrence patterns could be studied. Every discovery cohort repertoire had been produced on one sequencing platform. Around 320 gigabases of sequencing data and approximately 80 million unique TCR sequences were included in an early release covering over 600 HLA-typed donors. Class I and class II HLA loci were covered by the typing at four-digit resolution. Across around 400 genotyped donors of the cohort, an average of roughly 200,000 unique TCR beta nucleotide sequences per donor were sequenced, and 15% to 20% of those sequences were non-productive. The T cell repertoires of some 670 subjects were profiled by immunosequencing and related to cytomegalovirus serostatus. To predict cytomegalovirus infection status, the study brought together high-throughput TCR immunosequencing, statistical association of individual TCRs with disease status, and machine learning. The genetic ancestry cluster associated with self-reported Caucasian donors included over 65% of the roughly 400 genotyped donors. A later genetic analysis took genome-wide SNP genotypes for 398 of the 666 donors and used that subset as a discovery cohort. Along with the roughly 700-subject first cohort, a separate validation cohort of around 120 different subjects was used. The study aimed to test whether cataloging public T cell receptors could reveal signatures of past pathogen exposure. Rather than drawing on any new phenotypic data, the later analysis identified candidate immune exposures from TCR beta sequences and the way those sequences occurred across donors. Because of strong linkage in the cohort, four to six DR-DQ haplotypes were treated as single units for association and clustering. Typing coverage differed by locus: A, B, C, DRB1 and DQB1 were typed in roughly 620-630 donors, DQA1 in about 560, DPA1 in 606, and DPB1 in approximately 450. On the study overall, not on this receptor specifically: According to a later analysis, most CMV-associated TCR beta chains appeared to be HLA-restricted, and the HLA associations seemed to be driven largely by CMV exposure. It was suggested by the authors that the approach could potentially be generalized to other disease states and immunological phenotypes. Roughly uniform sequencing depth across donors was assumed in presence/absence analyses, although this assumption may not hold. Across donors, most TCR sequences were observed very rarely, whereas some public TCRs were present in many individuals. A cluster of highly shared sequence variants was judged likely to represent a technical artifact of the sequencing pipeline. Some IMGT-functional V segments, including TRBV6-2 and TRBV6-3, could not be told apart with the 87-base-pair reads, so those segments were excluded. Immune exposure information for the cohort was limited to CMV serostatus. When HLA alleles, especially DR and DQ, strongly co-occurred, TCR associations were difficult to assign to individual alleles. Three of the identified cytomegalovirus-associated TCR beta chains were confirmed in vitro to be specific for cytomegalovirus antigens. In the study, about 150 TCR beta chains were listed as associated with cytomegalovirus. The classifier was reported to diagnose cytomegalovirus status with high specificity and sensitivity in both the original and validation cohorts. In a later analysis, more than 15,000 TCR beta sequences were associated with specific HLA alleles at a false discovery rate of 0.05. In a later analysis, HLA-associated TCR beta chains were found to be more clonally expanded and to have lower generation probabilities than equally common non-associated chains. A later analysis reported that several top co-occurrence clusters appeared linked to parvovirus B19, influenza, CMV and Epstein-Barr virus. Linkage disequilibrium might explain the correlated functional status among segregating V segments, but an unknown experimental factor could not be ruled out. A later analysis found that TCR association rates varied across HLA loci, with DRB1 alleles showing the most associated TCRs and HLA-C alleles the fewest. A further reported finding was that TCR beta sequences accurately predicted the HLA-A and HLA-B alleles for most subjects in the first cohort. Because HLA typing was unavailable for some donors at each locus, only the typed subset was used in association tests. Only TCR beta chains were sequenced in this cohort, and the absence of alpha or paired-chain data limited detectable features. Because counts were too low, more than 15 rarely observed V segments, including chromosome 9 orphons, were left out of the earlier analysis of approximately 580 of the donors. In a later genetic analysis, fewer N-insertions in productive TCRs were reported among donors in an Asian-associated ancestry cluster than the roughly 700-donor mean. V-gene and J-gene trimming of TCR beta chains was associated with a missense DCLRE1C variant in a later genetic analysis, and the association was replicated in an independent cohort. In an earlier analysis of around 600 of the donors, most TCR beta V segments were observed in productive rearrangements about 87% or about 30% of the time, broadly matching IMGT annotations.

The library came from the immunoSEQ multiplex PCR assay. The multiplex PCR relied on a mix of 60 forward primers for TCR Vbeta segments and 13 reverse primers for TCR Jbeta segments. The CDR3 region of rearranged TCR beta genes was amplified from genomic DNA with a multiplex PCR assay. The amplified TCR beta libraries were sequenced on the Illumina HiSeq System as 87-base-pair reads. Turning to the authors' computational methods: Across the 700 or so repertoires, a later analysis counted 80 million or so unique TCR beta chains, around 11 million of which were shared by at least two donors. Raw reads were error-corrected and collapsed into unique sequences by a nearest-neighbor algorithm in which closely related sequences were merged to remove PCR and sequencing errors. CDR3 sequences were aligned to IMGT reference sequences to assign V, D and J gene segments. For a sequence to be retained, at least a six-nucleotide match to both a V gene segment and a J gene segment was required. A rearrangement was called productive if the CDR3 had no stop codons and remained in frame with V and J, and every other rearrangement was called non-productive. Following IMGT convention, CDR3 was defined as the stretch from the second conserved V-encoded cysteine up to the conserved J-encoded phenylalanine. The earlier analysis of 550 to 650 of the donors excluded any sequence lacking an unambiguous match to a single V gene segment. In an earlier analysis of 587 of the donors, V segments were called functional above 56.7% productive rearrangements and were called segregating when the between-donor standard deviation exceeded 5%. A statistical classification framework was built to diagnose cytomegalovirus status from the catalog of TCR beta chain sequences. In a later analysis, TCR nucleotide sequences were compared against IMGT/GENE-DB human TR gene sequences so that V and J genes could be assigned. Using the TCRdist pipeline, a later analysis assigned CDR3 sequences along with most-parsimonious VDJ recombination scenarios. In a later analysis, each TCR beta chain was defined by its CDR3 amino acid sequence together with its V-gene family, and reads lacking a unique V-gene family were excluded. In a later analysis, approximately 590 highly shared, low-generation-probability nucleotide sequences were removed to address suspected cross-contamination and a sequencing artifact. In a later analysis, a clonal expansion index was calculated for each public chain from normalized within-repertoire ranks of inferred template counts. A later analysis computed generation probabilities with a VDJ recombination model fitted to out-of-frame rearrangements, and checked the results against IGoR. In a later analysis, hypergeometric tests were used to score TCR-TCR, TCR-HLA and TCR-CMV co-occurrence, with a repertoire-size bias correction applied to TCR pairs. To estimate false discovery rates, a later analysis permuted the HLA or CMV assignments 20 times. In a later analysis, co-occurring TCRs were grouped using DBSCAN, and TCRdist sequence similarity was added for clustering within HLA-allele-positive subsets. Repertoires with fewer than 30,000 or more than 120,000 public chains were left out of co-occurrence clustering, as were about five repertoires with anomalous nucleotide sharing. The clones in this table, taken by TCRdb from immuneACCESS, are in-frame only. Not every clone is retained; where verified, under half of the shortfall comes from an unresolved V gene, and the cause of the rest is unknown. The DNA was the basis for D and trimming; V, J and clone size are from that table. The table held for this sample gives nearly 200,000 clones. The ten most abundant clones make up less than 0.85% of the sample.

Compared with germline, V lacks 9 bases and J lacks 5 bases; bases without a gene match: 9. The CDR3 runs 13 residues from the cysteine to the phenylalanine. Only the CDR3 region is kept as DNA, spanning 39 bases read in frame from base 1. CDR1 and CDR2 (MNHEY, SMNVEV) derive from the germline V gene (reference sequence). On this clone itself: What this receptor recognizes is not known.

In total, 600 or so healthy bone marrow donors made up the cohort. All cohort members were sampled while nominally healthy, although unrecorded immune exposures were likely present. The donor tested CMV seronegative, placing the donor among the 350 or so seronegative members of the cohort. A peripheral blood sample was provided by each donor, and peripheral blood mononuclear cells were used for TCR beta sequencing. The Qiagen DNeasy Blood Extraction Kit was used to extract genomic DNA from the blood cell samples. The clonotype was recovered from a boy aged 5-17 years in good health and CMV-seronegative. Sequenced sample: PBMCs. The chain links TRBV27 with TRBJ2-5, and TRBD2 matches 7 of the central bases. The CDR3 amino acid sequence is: CAREKNGGETQYF. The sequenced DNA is TGTGCCAGAGAGAAGAACGGGGGGGAGACCCAGTACTTC.